The TCR beta chain described here comes from a study of blood T cell repertoires in COVID-19. Turning to the study itself: COVID-19 samples, acute and convalescent, were from the United States, Italy and Spain. In each case, the material was cDNA or gDNA derived from T cells, B-cell-depleted T cells, or PBMCs.

V was pared by 5 bases and J by 5 bases, with 6 bases between. The CDR3 has 11 residues. The germline CDR1 and CDR2 sequences are MNHEY and SMNVEV (reference sequence). In the original processing: From reference gene primer amplification, estimates of nucleated cell counts were derived. Sequencing was performed with immunoSEQ multiplex PCR; in TCRdb, only in-frame clones are kept and a portion is missing. D and trimming come from the DNA, and the V and J calls and clone size come from that table. The top ten hold about 0.8% of the sample, which has roughly 250,000 clones, roughly 90% seen once. This clone has more than one count but fewer than ten.

This clonotype was obtained from a man aged 30 to 45 with acute or convalescent COVID-19. The V call is TRBV27, the J call TRBJ1-1; D call uncertain. Input material: peripheral blood. This chain's CDR3 is CASSRGTEAFF. In DNA, the CDR3 is TGTGCCAGCAGTCGCGGGACTGAAGCTTTCTTT.